What follows is one TCR beta chain and its context. Its target is unknown. The sample comes from a study of T cell repertoires in cytomegalovirus infection. Findings of the study overall: CMV carriers with the relevant HLA were identified by cumulative public TCR beta family frequency. Ex vivo responses were dominated by HLA-C-restricted CMV-specific TCR beta clonotypes.

J was trimmed by 2 bases and V by 3 bases; bases with no gene match: 11. The germline V gene has CDR1 SGHRS and CDR2 YFSETQ. The CDR3 loop spans 17 amino acids. In TCRdb, the reads were re-called with MiXCR into one record per CDR3 protein. The profile shows under 850,000 distinct CDR3 sequences, about 40% of them singletons. The rearrangement joins TRBV5-1 to TRBJ2-5; the match to TRBD2 covers 9 bases. The receptor comes from a human donor in good health (CMV status not recorded). Some clones in this sample may be carry-over from other donors' samples. The specimen was PBMCs. CDR3 sequence (DNA): TGCGCCAGCAGCTGGTCTCCCAGCGGGGGGCCGCAAGAGACCCAGTACTTC. Protein sequence: CASSWSPSGGPQETQYF.